This passage covers 23 T cell receptor beta chains from one sample sequenced in a study of PD-1 blockade in classical Hodgkin lymphoma. Documented time point: cycle 4 day 1 (C4D1), after less than seven weeks of nivolumab. Every patient relapsed after autologous stem cell transplantation, and brentuximab vedotin exposure varied. Using immunoSEQ multiplex PCR, the repertoire was profiled, and TCRdb retains in-frame clones only, with some absent. The table includes about 22,000 clones, about 73% detected once. Sequences were derived from peripheral blood mononuclear cells (PBMCs), sampled before the fourth cycle of nivolumab. These receptor sequences come from a human donor with classical Hodgkin lymphoma.

This clone was recorded once. The V and J genes are TRBV19 and TRBJ2-3; 9 nucleotides match TRBD1. Germline V gene data show CDR1 as LNHDA and CDR2 as SQIVND (reference sequence). The CDR3 spans 16 residues. The junction had 12 bases not matched to a gene; V was cut back by 6 bases and J by 5 bases. CDR3 in amino acids: CASRGLRDRDRDTQYF. CDR3 DNA: TGTGCCAGTAGGGGCCTCCGGGACAGGGATCGAGATACGCAGTATTTT.

The chain combines TRBV28 with TRBJ1-5, with 8 bases fitting TRBD1. Per the germline V gene, CDR1 is MDHEN and CDR2 is SYDVKM. This CDR3 comprises 16 residues. Trimming at V came to 5 bases and at J to 4 bases, leaving 10 bases not matched to a gene. CDR3 amino acids: CASSLTARTGNQPQHF. CDR3 DNA: TGTGCCAGCAGTCTCACCGCCCGGACAGGGAATCAGCCCCAGCATTTT.

V gene TRBV6-6 combines with J gene TRBJ2-1; D possibly corresponds to TRBD2 (6 bases). Germline V gene data show CDR1 as MNHNY and CDR2 as SVGAGI (reference sequence). Trimming removed 2 bases at V and 1 base at J, with 12 bases between. The CDR3 is 16 residues long. The CDR3: CASSYPIAESYNEQFF. The CDR3 nucleotides are TGTGCCAGCAGTTACCCCATAGCGGAGTCCTACAATGAGCAGTTCTTC.

The rearrangement uses TRBV19 and TRBJ2-2; D unresolved. Trimming cost V 0 bases and J 0 bases, with 5 bases left between them. The germline CDR1 and CDR2 sequences are LNHDA and SQIVND (reference sequence). The CDR3 is 15 residues long. The CDR3 region has the DNA TGTGCCAGTAGTATAGAACAGACGAACACCGGGGAGCTGTTTTTT. Its protein product is CASSIEQTNTGELFF.

This clone showed up just once. The chain links TRBV5-4 to TRBJ1-2, with TRBD1 matching over 7 bases. Germline values: CDR1 SGHNT, CDR2 YYREEE (reference sequence). CDR3 length: 13 amino acids. The trim removed 7 bases at V and 7 bases at J, leaving 10 bases unmatched. CDR3 DNA sequence: TGTGCCAGCTCGAAGGACAGGACTATTGGCTACACCTTC. Protein sequence: CASSKDRTIGYTF.

The V and J genes are TRBV7-8 and TRBJ2-5; D unclear. The J call is in doubt because the DNA end fits TRBJ2-7 better. The CDR3 extends over 14 amino acids. Germline CDR1 is SGHVS and CDR2 is FQNEAQ. DNA of the CDR3: TGTGCCAGCCGTGGCGACACCAGCTCCTACGAGCAGTACTTC. Protein sequence: CASRGDTSSYEQYF.

CDR3 DNA sequence: TGTGCCAGCTCCGCAGGTACCCAAGACATTCAGTACTTC. Protein product: CASSAGTQDIQYF. V and J are TRBV18 and TRBJ2-4; D ambiguous. The V and J ends lost 6 bases and 8 bases respectively, with 14 bases between them. Germline-derived CDR1 and CDR2 are KGHSH and LQKENI. The CDR3 runs to 13 residues. The full variable domain, its missing parts supplied by reference TRBV18 and TRBJ2-4, is NAGVMQNPRHLVRRRGQEARLRCSPMKGHSHVYWYRQLPEEGLKFMVYLQKENIIDESGMPKERFSAEFPKEGPSILRIQQVVRGDSAAYFCASSAGTQDIQYFGAGTRLSVL.

This chain joins TRBV19 and TRBJ2-1, with 12 bases fitting TRBD2. V dropped 2 bases and J dropped 8; count of bases not matched to a gene: 4. This CDR3 contains 15 residues. The germline V gene encodes CDR1 LNHDA and CDR2 SQIVND (reference sequence). The CDR3, as DNA: TGTGCCAGTAGTATAAGGACTAGCGGGAATGATGAGCAGTTCTTC. It yields the protein CASSIRTSGNDEQFF.

The genes are TRBV19 and TRBJ2-2; TRBD2 matches 11 bases. Germline V lookup: CDR1 LNHDA, CDR2 SQIVND (reference sequence). The V gene end was trimmed by 1 base and the J gene end by 4 bases; junction bases not matched to a gene: 2. The CDR3 has 16 amino acids. The CDR3 here is CASSIVAGGTTGELFF. Written as DNA, the CDR3 is TGTGCCAGTAGTATAGTAGCGGGAGGGACCACCGGGGAGCTGTTTTTT.

This clone has just one count. This chain links TRBV19 with TRBJ1-1; TRBD1 aligns across 9 bases. Germline CDR1 LNHDA, CDR2 SQIVND (reference sequence). The CDR3 spans 13 residues. V lost 10 bases, J lost 0 bases, and 3 bases stayed unmatched. CDR3 coding DNA: TGTGCCACAGGACAGGGGATGAACACTGAAGCTTTCTTT. Residues: CATGQGMNTEAFF.

The sample holds one count of this clone. CDR3 nucleotides: TGTGCCAGCAGTGGAGGGACTAGCGGGAGCCCCTACAATGAGCAGTTCTTC. Protein: CASSGGTSGSPYNEQFF. The chain links TRBV6-1 to TRBJ2-1; 14 bases align to TRBD2. V lost 4 bases and J lost 2; bases outside the gene matches: 4. Germline loops: CDR1 MNHNS, CDR2 SASEGT. The CDR3 is 17 residues long.

V gene TRBV2 combines with J gene TRBJ1-4; 7 bases are shared with TRBD1. Unmatched junction bases numbered 5, after V lost 5 bases and J lost 5 bases. This CDR3 region has 14 residues. Germline CDR1 SNHLY, CDR2 FYNNEI. The CDR3 here is CASSRDRENEKLFF. The CDR3 coding sequence is TGTGCCAGCAGTCGGGACAGAGAAAATGAAAAACTGTTTTTT.

The chain joins TRBV10-3 to TRBJ2-2, with a tentative D call TRBD2 (6 bases). Trimming pared 3 bases from V and 2 bases from J, leaving 13 bases between. The V gene's germline CDR1 is ENHRY and CDR2 SYGVKD. The CDR3 totals 16 residues. DNA for the CDR3: TGTGCCATCAGTGACCCGGCGGGGTACAACACCGGGGAGCTGTTTTTT. Protein: CAISDPAGYNTGELFF.

The rearrangement uses TRBV2 and TRBJ2-7; TRBD1 matches at 11 bases. V dropped 4 bases and J dropped 4; count of bases not matched to a gene: 9. There are 16 residues in the CDR3. Germline assignment: CDR1 SNHLY and CDR2 FYNNEI. CDR3 in amino acids: CASSGSTGTGGYEQYF. The CDR3 DNA sequence: TGTGCCAGCAGTGGGTCTACCGGGACAGGGGGTTACGAGCAGTACTTC.

On this clone: Additional DNA sequences in this sample encode the identical CDR3. The chain uses TRBV5-1 and TRBJ2-5; 11 bases are shared with TRBD2. The J segment lost 5 bases and the V segment lost 4 bases, leaving 13 bases of the junction unmatched. The germline V gene encodes CDR1 SGHRS and CDR2 YFSETQ. This CDR3 contains 17 residues. In DNA form, the CDR3 reads TGCGCCAGCAGCCGAACTAGTAGCGGGAGGGGAGGTGAGACCCAGTACTTC. Protein: CASSRTSSGRGGETQYF.

This clone was detected only a few times. The chain uses TRBV6-1 and TRBJ1-2, with 7 bases identical to TRBD1. Trimming took 4 bases from V and 2 from J; bases not matched to a gene: 7. Germline CDR1 and CDR2: MNHNS and SASEGT. This CDR3 has 15 amino acids. The CDR3 region has the DNA TGTGCCAGCAGTGTTATCCCGGGACAGAACTATGGCTACACCTTC. Protein product: CASSVIPGQNYGYTF.

The rearrangement joins TRBV6-1 to TRBJ2-7; D might be TRBD2 (5 bases). From germline, CDR1 is MNHNS and CDR2 SASEGT. Trimming took off 6 bases at V and 0 bases at J, with 9 bases between the two ends. This CDR3 is built from 13 residues. CDR3 region: CASRGASSYEQYF. The CDR3 nucleotides read TGTGCCAGCAGGGGAGCTTCCTCCTACGAGCAGTACTTC.

V and J are TRBV5-4 and TRBJ2-7; TRBD1 matches 7 bases. Germline values: CDR1 SGHNT, CDR2 YYREEE (reference sequence). The CDR3 is made up of 15 amino acids. V was pared by 4 bases and J by 4 bases, with 11 bases of the junction left unmatched. The CDR3 DNA is TGTGCCAGCAGCAACCGGGACAGCTTCTTTTACGAGCAGTACTTC. Its translation: CASSNRDSFFYEQYF.

The rearrangement uses TRBV30 and TRBJ2-2; D perhaps matches TRBD1 (5 bases). V lost 4 bases and J lost 4, with 13 bases in between. The CDR3 is 14 residues long. Germline V CDR1 and CDR2: GTSNPN, SVGIG (reference sequence). The CDR3 DNA reads as TGTGCCTGGATGTTGTCAGGGATCACCGGGGAGCTGTTTTTT. It codes for CAWMLSGITGELFF.

The chain links TRBV27 to TRBJ2-2; tentatively, D is TRBD1 (5 bases). The germline gives CDR1 MNHEY, CDR2 SMNVEV (reference sequence). The V end was cut by 1 base, the J end by 7 bases, with 13 bases between. The CDR3 extends over 15 amino acids. CDR3 sequence (DNA): TGTGCCAGCAGTTTATGGTCAGGGCAGGGCGGGGAGCTGTTTTTT. Translated, it gives CASSLWSGQGGELFF.

The J gene is TRBJ1-3, the V gene TRBV4-1, with D unresolved. This CDR3 comprises 12 residues. Germline-derived CDR1 and CDR2 are MGHRA and YSYEKL. Trimming left V 7 bases short and J 4 bases short, with 8 bases between. The CDR3: CASKPQGNTIYF. The CDR3 nucleotides read TGCGCCAGCAAACCCCAGGGAAACACCATATATTTT.

This clone was detected once. The CDR3 DNA follows: TGTGCCAGCAGTGAATGGTCTAGCGGGAACAATGAGCAGTTCTTC. Translating it yields CASSEWSSGNNEQFF. The chain is built from TRBV2 and TRBJ2-1, with 9 nucleotides matching TRBD2. Germline CDR1 SNHLY, CDR2 FYNNEI. This CDR3 comprises 15 residues. The V gene end was trimmed by 2 bases and the J gene end by 5 bases; junction bases not matched to a gene: 4.

This clone is a singleton in its sample. The chain joins TRBV11-2 to TRBJ2-1, with TRBD1 matching 7 bases. The J segment lost 7 bases and the V segment lost 4 bases, leaving 4 bases of the junction unmatched. The CDR3 consists of 13 residues. The germline CDR1 and CDR2 sequences are SGHAT and FQNNGV. The CDR3 DNA reads as TGTGCCAGCAGCTATGACAGGGAAAATGAGCAGTTCTTC. It encodes CASSYDRENEQFF.